The sequence of this T cell receptor (beta chain) was determined in a study of cytomegalovirus exposure and HLA in healthy donors. The PCR employed 60 Vbeta primers together with 13 Jbeta primers. Profiling relied on immunoSEQ multiplex PCR, and the TCRdb table lists in-frame clones only, not all of them. The sample contains approximately 120,000 clones, around two thirds of which appear only once. There are 14 residues in the CDR3. Trimming took off 4 bases at V and 2 bases at J, with 9 bases between the two ends. Germline CDR1 reads WNHNN; CDR2 reads SYGVQD (reference sequence). The TCR was taken from a man in his 60s in good health and CMV-seropositive. The sequenced material came from PBMCs. The chain is built from TRBV10-1 and TRBJ1-3; perhaps TRBD1 as D (5 bases). DNA for the CDR3: TGCGCCAGCAGTGTCGGCAGGGCTGGAAACACCATATATTTT. It codes for CASSVGRAGNTIYF.